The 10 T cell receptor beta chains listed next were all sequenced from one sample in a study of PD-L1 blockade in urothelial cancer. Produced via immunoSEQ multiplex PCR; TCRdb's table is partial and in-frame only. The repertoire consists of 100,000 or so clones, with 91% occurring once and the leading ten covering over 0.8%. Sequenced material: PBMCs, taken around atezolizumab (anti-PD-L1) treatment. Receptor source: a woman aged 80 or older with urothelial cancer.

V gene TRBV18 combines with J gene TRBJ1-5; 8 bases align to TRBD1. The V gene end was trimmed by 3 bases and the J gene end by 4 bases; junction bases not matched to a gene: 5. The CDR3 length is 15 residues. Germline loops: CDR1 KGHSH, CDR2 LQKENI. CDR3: CASSPTGVRNQPQHF. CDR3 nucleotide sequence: TGTGCCAGCTCACCGACAGGGGTTCGAAATCAGCCCCAGCATTTT. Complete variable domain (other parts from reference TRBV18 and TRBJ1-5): NAGVMQNPRHLVRRRGQEARLRCSPMKGHSHVYWYRQLPEEGLKFMVYLQKENIIDESGMPKERFSAEFPKEGPSILRIQQVVRGDSAAYFCASSPTGVRNQPQHFGDGTRLSIL.

CDR3 bases: TGTGCCAGCAGCCTGGACAGGGCTAATGAAAAACTGTTTTTT. Translation gives CASSLDRANEKLFF. V usage is TRBV7-2 and J usage is TRBJ1-4; TRBD1 agrees at 8 bases. Trimming removed 5 bases from V and 3 bases from J; junction bases left unmatched: 2. The germline V gene has CDR1 SGHTA and CDR2 FQGNSA. This CDR3 is built from 14 residues.

The CDR3 protein is CASSQLQGSGYTF. In DNA form, the CDR3 reads TGTGCCAGCAGCCAATTGCAGGGTTCGGGCTACACCTTC. This chain links TRBV14 with TRBJ1-2; D is possibly TRBD1 (5 bases). Germline-derived CDR1 and CDR2 are SGHDN and FVKESK. V gave up 2 bases and J gave up 8 bases, with 12 bases separating them. The CDR3 sequence is 13 residues long.

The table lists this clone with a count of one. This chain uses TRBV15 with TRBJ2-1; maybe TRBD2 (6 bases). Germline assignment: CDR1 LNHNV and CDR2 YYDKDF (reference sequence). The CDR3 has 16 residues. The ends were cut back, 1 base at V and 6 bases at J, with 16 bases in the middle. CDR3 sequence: CATSRAATSGPNEQFF. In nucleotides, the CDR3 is TGTGCCACCAGCAGAGCAGCGACTAGTGGTCCCAATGAGCAGTTCTTC.

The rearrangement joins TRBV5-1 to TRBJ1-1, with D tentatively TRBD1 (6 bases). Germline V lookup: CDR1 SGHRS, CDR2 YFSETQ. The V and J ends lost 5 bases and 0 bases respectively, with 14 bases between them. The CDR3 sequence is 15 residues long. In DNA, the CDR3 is TGCGCCAGCAGTAGAGAGGGGGTTATGAACACTGAAGCTTTCTTT. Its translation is CASSREGVMNTEAFF.

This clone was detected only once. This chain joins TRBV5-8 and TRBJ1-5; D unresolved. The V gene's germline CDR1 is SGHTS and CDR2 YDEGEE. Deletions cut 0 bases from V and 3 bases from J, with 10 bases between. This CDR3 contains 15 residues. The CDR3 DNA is TGTGCCAGCAGCTTGGGACTGAGAAACAATCAGCCCCAGCATTTT. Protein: CASSLGLRNNQPQHF.

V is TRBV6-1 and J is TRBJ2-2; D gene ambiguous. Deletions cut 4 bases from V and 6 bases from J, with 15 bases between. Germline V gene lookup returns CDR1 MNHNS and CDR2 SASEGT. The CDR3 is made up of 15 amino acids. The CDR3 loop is CASSVLLTVPGELFF. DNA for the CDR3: TGTGCCAGCAGTGTATTGCTTACGGTGCCCGGGGAGCTGTTTTTT.

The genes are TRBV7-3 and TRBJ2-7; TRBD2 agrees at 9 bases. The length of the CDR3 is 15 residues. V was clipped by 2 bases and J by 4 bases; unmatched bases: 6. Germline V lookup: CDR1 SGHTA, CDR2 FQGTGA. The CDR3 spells CASSLGAGGQYEQYF. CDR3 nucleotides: TGTGCCAGCAGCTTAGGGGCGGGAGGGCAATACGAGCAGTACTTC.

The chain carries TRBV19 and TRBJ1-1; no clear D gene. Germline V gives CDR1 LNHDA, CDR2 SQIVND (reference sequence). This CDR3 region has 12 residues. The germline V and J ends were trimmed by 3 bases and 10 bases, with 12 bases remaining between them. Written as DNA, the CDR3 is TGTGCCAGTAGTATGGACCCCGGAGGAGCTTTCTTT. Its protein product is CASSMDPGGAFF.

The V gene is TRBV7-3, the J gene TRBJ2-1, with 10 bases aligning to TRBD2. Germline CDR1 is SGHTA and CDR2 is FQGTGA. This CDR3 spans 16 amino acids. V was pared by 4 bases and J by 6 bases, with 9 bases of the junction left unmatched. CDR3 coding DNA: TGTGCCAGCAGCTCGTTAGCGGGAGGCAACCGCAATGAGCAGTTCTTC. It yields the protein CASSSLAGGNRNEQFF.